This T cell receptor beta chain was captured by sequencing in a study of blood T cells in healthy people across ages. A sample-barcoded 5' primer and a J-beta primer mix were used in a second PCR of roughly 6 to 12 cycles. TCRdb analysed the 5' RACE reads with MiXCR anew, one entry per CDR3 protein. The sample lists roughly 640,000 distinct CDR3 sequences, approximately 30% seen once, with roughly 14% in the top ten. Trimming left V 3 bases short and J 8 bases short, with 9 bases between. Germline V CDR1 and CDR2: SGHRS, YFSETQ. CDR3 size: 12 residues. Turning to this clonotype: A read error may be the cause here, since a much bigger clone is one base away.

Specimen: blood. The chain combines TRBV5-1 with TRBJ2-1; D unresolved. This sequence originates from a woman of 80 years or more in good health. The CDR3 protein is CASSSMRYEQFF. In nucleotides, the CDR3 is TGCGCCAGCAGCTCGATGCGTTATGAGCAGTTCTTC. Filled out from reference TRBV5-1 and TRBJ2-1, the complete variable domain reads KAGVTQTPRYLIKTRGQQVTLSCSPISGHRSVSWYQQTPGQGLQFLFEYFSETQRNKGNFPGRFSGRQFSNSRSEMNVSTLELGDSALYLCASSSMRYEQFFGPGTRLTVL.